The 8 T cell receptor beta chains below all came from one sample that was sequenced in a study of T cell clonotyping in hematopoietic cell transplantation. Produced via immunoSEQ multiplex PCR; TCRdb's table is partial and in-frame only. Seen here are about 4,400 clones, about three quarters observed once, and the top ten hold approximately 9.3%. The sample here was PBMCs, taken 100 days after allogeneic stem cell transplant. These receptors all come from a male patient aged 55 to 69 who had an allogeneic stem cell transplant, so the T cells may come from the graft donor. Some clones in this sample may be carry-over from other donors' samples.

The rearrangement joins TRBV2 to TRBJ2-1, with TRBD2 matching over 11 bases. Germline CDR1 is SNHLY and CDR2 is FYNNEI. With V trimmed by 9 bases and J by 0 bases, 10 bases remained unmatched. This CDR3 has 17 residues. CDR3 residues: CARQGTSGSPSYNEQFF. CDR3 nucleotide sequence: TGTGCCAGACAAGGGACTAGCGGATCGCCCTCCTACAATGAGCAGTTCTTC. The entire variable domain, with the rest obtained from reference TRBV2 and TRBJ2-1, is as follows: EPEVTQTPSHQVTQMGQEVILRCVPISNHLYFYWYRQILGQKVEFLVSFYNNEISEKSEIFDDQFSVERPDGSNFTLKIRSTKLEDSAMYFCARQGTSGSPSYNEQFFGPGTRLTVL.

The chain carries TRBV6-1 and TRBJ2-5, with D perhaps assigned TRBD1 or TRBD2 (6 bases each). Trimming pared 2 bases from V and 5 bases from J, leaving 12 bases between. The CDR3 loop spans 14 amino acids. Germline V CDR1 and CDR2: MNHNS, SASEGT. As DNA, the CDR3 is TGTGCCAGCAGTGAAATGAGGGGGGCCGAGACCCAGTACTTC. It yields the protein CASSEMRGAETQYF.

This clone has more than one count but fewer than ten. The rearrangement links TRBV6-5 to TRBJ2-7; D may be TRBD1 (6 bases). Germline values: CDR1 MNHEY, CDR2 SVGAGI. The CDR3 covers 11 residues. V lost 6 bases and J 4 bases, leaving 7 bases between the germline ends. The CDR3 DNA sequence: TGTGCCAGCAGCAGGGGATACGAGCAGTACTTC. It codes for CASSRGYEQYF.

V gene TRBV21-1 combines with J gene TRBJ2-5; the table's D gene call, TRBD1, was not cross checked with the DNA. TRBV21-1 is a known pseudogene. The CDR3 length is 11 residues. The CDR3 nucleotides read TGTGCCAGCAGCAAAAGGGACAGGGAGTACTTC. As protein: CASSKRDREYF.

The chain uses TRBV19 and TRBJ2-5; the D gene is possibly TRBD2 (6 bases). The J call may not be correct, given that the DNA end is closer to TRBJ2-7. The germline V gene encodes CDR1 LNHDA and CDR2 SQIVND (reference sequence). The CDR3 covers 12 residues. The CDR3 sequence: CASSSGTYEQYF. DNA of the CDR3: TGTGCCAGTAGTAGCGGGACCTACGAGCAGTACTTC.

The chain combines TRBV7-6 with TRBJ1-1, with a possible D match to TRBD1 (5 bases). The V end was cut by 1 base, the J end by 3 bases, with 9 bases between. The CDR3 spans 14 residues. Germline CDR1 reads SGHVS; CDR2 reads FNYEAQ. CDR3 residues: CASSLGMGHTEAFF. The DNA for the CDR3 is TGTGCCAGCAGCTTAGGCATGGGGCACACTGAAGCTTTCTTT.

The genes are TRBV5-1 and TRBJ2-1; TRBD2 might be the D (6 bases). The CDR3 spans 15 residues. Germline V gene lookup returns CDR1 SGHRS and CDR2 YFSETQ. V lost 0 bases and J lost 4, with 11 bases in between. The CDR3 protein is CASSLVASAYNEQFF. The CDR3 nucleotides read TGCGCCAGCAGCTTGGTGGCTAGCGCTTACAATGAGCAGTTCTTC.

V usage is TRBV6-1 and J usage is TRBJ1-4; D might be TRBD1 (5 bases). Trimming removed 5 bases from V and 3 bases from J, with 13 bases in between. Germline loops: CDR1 MNHNS, CDR2 SASEGT. The CDR3 extends over 15 amino acids. CDR3 nucleotides: TGTGCCAGCAGTCCCTCTCTGGGGGCTAATGAAAAACTGTTTTTT. It specifies CASSPSLGANEKLFF.